The 17 T cell receptor beta chains below come from one sample, sequenced in a study of lymphopenia after photon versus proton radiotherapy. The assay was immunoSEQ multiplex PCR, and TCRdb's table has in-frame clones only and misses some. The sample has 30,000 or so clones; roughly 86% are singletons. The sample was peripheral blood, taken from a patient treated with proton-based radiotherapy. These receptors were taken from a woman aged 55-70 years with cholangiocarcinoma. Some clones in this sample may be carry-over from other donors' samples.

This clone was counted a few times. The CDR3 region has the DNA TGTGCCAGCAGCTTCCTACGTATGAACACTGAAGCTTTCTTT. Residues: CASSFLRMNTEAFF. The J gene is TRBJ1-1, the V gene TRBV7-2; D remains unclear. Trimming took 3 bases from V and 0 from J, leaving 8 bases between them. Germline-derived CDR1 and CDR2 are SGHTA and FQGNSA. The length of the CDR3 is 14 residues.

V usage is TRBV19 and J usage is TRBJ2-7, with a tentative D call TRBD1 (6 bases). The CDR3 totals 14 residues. Trimming removed 4 bases from V and 6 bases from J, with 16 bases in between. Per germline, CDR1 LNHDA and CDR2 SQIVND (reference sequence). The CDR3 DNA reads as TGTGCCAGTAGTAGAGTTGGGGGCCCCGTCGAGCAGTACTTC. It specifies CASSRVGGPVEQYF. The full variable domain, with the rest looked up from reference TRBV19 and TRBJ2-7, is DGGITQSPKYLFRKEGQNVTLSCEQNLNHDAMYWYRQDPGQGLRLIYYSQIVNDFQKGDIAEGYSVSREKKESFPLTVTSAQKNPTAFYLCASSRVGGPVEQYFGPGTRLTVT.

The chain carries TRBV9 and TRBJ1-6; possible D gene TRBD1, 6 bases. Germline CDR1 SGDLS, CDR2 YYNGEE. Deletions cut 4 bases from V and 12 bases from J, with 14 bases between. The CDR3 totals 13 residues. CDR3 residues: CASSLGGGGPLHF. In DNA, the CDR3 is TGTGCCAGCAGCTTAGGGGGGGGTGGACCCCTCCACTTT.

V is TRBV27 and J is TRBJ1-5, with TRBD1 as a possible D gene (5 bases). V lost 3 bases to trimming and J lost 5 bases, with 8 bases between them. CDR1 is MNHEY and CDR2 is SMNVEV in the germline V gene (reference sequence). The CDR3 runs to 13 residues. The CDR3, as DNA: TGTGCCAGCAGTTTCTTGGGGGATCAGCCCCAGCATTTT. This codes for CASSFLGDQPQHF.

The chain employs TRBV10-2 and TRBJ1-3; D not certain. The CDR3 consists of 17 residues. V lost 4 bases and J 4 bases, leaving 20 bases between the germline ends. Germline loops: CDR1 WSHSY, CDR2 SAAADI. CDR3 protein: CASSGLNPLFSGNTIYF. CDR3 coding DNA: TGCGCCAGCAGTGGGCTTAATCCCCTGTTTTCGGGAAACACCATATATTTT.

The table lists this clone with a few counts. The chain is built from TRBV7-9 and TRBJ1-2; D uncertain. Trimming left V 3 bases short and J 10 bases short, with 9 bases between. Germline V gene sequence: CDR1 SEHNR, CDR2 FQNEAQ (reference sequence). This CDR3 is 11 amino acids long. In nucleotides, the CDR3 is TGTGCCAGCAGCTTTGGAAAAGACTACACCTTC. Translating gives CASSFGKDYTF.

The chain recombines TRBV7-9 with TRBJ1-5, with D unresolved. Germline CDR1 is SEHNR and CDR2 is FQNEAQ (reference sequence). V was shortened by 3 bases and J by 1 base, with 13 bases between the two germline ends. The length of the CDR3 is 16 residues. In DNA form, the CDR3 reads TGTGCCAGCAGCTTGGGGTTAGGGCAGAGCAATCAGCCCCAGCATTTT. The encoded protein is CASSLGLGQSNQPQHF. Together with reference TRBV7-9 and TRBJ1-5, the CDR3 gives the full variable domain: DTGVSQNPRHKITKRGQNVTFRCDPISEHNRLYWYRQTLGQGPEFLTYFQNEAQLEKSRLLSDRFSAERPKGSFSTLEIQRTEQGDSAMYLCASSLGLGQSNQPQHFGDGTRLSIL.

The DNA for the CDR3 is TGTGCCAACCAGCGGCCCCAGCATTTT. Protein sequence: CANQRPQHF. The gene calls are TRBV7-2 and TRBJ1-5; no firm D call. V lost 10 bases to trimming and J lost 9 bases, with 7 bases between them. The CDR3 consists of 9 residues. Per germline, CDR1 SGHTA and CDR2 FQGNSA. The whole variable domain, remainder taken from reference TRBV7-2 and TRBJ1-5, is GAGVSQSPSNKVTEKGKDVELRCDPISGHTALYWYRQSLGQGLEFLIYFQGNSAPDKSGLPSDRFSAERTGGSVSTLTIQRTQQEDSAVYLCANQRPQHFGDGTRLSIL.

This rearrangement joins TRBV5-6 to TRBJ1-1, with D tentatively TRBD1 (6 bases). The CDR3 is 15 amino acids. The V gene's germline CDR1 is SGHDT and CDR2 YYEEEE. Trimming pared 4 bases from V and 5 bases from J, leaving 18 bases between. CDR3: CASSTGTLGVTEAFF. The CDR3 DNA reads as TGTGCCAGCAGCACCGGGACACTTGGGGTGACTGAAGCTTTCTTT.

The V gene is TRBV5-4, the J gene TRBJ2-1, with D perhaps matching TRBD1 (6 bases). The CDR3 sequence is 15 residues long. Germline-derived CDR1 and CDR2 are SGHNT and YYREEE (reference sequence). V was trimmed by 5 bases and J by 0 bases, leaving 12 bases between them. This chain's CDR3 is CASRQQGSSYNEQFF. In nucleotides, the CDR3 is TGTGCCAGCAGGCAGCAGGGGAGCTCCTACAATGAGCAGTTCTTC.

The V and J genes are TRBV5-1 and TRBJ1-3; D not certain. V dropped 0 bases and J dropped 4 bases, with 8 bases sitting between them. There are 14 residues in the CDR3. Germline V lookup: CDR1 SGHRS, CDR2 YFSETQ. In nucleotides, the CDR3 is TGCGCCAGCAGCTTGGATACACGGGGAAACACCATATATTTT. It codes for CASSLDTRGNTIYF.

This rearrangement joins TRBV5-1 to TRBJ2-7; 12 bases map to TRBD2. The CDR3 sequence is 16 residues long. The ends lost 1 base at V and 6 bases at J; junction bases unmatched: 8. Germline V CDR1 and CDR2: SGHRS, YFSETQ. Here the CDR3 reads CASSLISSGRALEQYF. The CDR3 DNA follows: TGCGCCAGCAGCTTGATATCTAGCGGGAGGGCCCTCGAGCAGTACTTC.

This clone was observed a single time. J is TRBJ1-2 and V is TRBV9; TRBD1 matches 8 bases. Germline V gene sequence: CDR1 SGDLS, CDR2 YYNGEE. CDR3 length: 15 residues. The trim removed 2 bases at V and 5 bases at J, leaving 8 bases unmatched. The CDR3 is CASSVDQGARYGYTF. In DNA, the CDR3 is TGTGCCAGCAGCGTCGACCAGGGGGCCAGGTATGGCTACACCTTC.

This clone was found a few times. The V call is TRBV4-1, the J call TRBJ1-2, with D uncertain. The ends were cut back, 0 bases at V and 3 bases at J, with 14 bases in the middle. Germline V gene data show CDR1 as MGHRA and CDR2 as YSYEKL. The CDR3 loop spans 16 amino acids. The CDR3 sequence: CASSQESRSFHYGYTF. The DNA for the CDR3 is TGCGCCAGCAGCCAAGAAAGTAGGTCGTTCCACTATGGCTACACCTTC.

The genes are TRBV5-1 and TRBJ2-5, with D tentatively TRBD2 (5 bases). CDR1 and CDR2 from the germline V gene are SGHRS and YFSETQ. The CDR3 covers 11 residues. V lost 4 bases and J lost 5, with 6 bases in between. DNA of the CDR3: TGCGCCAGCAGCGGAGGCGAGACCCAGTACTTC. Protein sequence: CASSGGETQYF.

The rearrangement joins TRBV2 to TRBJ1-4; 8 nucleotides agree with TRBD1. The V segment lost 9 bases and the J segment 5 bases; nucleotides outside the gene matches: 5. Germline assignment: CDR1 SNHLY and CDR2 FYNNEI. The CDR3 sequence is 13 residues long. The DNA for the CDR3 is TGTGCCAGTACAGGGGGTAGAAATGAAAAACTGTTTTTT. Its protein is CASTGGRNEKLFF.

The chain is built from TRBV4-3 and TRBJ2-7, with 7 bases identical to TRBD1. CDR3 length: 15 amino acids. The V segment lost 1 base and the J segment 4 bases; nucleotides outside the gene matches: 7. Germline CDR1 reads LGHNA; CDR2 reads YSLEER. The CDR3, as DNA: TGCGCCAGCAGCCAAGTAGGGGGCAAAACATACGAGCAGTACTTC. Residues: CASSQVGGKTYEQYF.